This T cell receptor beta chain emerged from a study of T cell changes during pregnancy in multiple sclerosis. Germline CDR1 LNHDA, CDR2 SQIVND (reference sequence). After removal of 4 bases from V and 0 bases from J, the junction contained 3 bases not matched to a gene. The CDR3 consists of 14 residues. Measured with immunoSEQ multiplex PCR; TCRdb has only the in-frame clones, and not every one. The data hold tens of thousands of clones, with about 91% observed a single time. The starting material was CD8+ T cells from peripheral blood mononuclear cells, obtained in the second trimester of pregnancy. The TCR sequence derives from a female donor with multiple sclerosis, enrolled in a pregnancy study. The rearrangement uses TRBV19 and TRBJ2-7, with 7 bases aligning to TRBD1. CDR3 in amino acids: CASSTGTASYEQYF. The CDR3 DNA is TGTGCCAGTAGTACCGGGACAGCCTCCTACGAGCAGTACTTC.